A single sample gave rise to the 4 T cell receptor beta chains below, sequenced in a study of blood T cell repertoires in COVID-19. Repertoires were generated with immunoSEQ multiplex PCR, while TCRdb's copy carries only in-frame clones and drops some. This sample has tens of thousands of clones, with approximately 82% found just once. The sample consisted of peripheral blood. Receptors were obtained from a man in his 60s with acute or convalescent COVID-19.

This clone was recorded once. The rearrangement links TRBV7-8 to TRBJ1-5, with 7 bases matching TRBD1. The CDR3 has 14 amino acids. Losses at the gene ends were 5 bases for V and 3 bases for J; bases not matched to a gene: 4. Germline V lookup: CDR1 SGHVS, CDR2 FQNEAQ. The CDR3 sequence is CASSPGQPNQPQHF. CDR3 coding DNA: TGTGCCAGCAGCCCGGGACAGCCCAATCAGCCCCAGCATTTT.

The J gene is TRBJ2-1, the V gene TRBV10-3, with 9 bases aligning to TRBD1. Losses at the gene ends were 6 bases for V and 2 bases for J; bases not matched to a gene: 2. The CDR3 loop spans 14 amino acids. Germline V gene lookup returns CDR1 ENHRY and CDR2 SYGVKD. The CDR3 sequence: CAIRGTGTYNEQFF. In nucleotides, the CDR3 is TGTGCCATCAGAGGGACAGGGACCTACAATGAGCAGTTCTTC.

V and J are TRBV7-2 and TRBJ1-2; 8 nucleotides align to TRBD1. The CDR3 runs to 16 residues. V lost 5 bases to trimming and J lost 8 bases; unmatched junction nucleotides: 16. Germline-derived CDR1 and CDR2 are SGHTA and FQGNSA. CDR3 in amino acids: CASSTNLVRQGLGYTF. The CDR3 DNA reads as TGTGCCAGCAGCACCAACCTCGTGAGACAGGGGTTAGGCTACACCTTC.

The genes are TRBV19 and TRBJ1-4, with TRBD1 identical over 7 bases. The V gene end was trimmed by 9 bases and the J gene end by 2 bases; junction bases not matched to a gene: 9. There are 15 residues in the CDR3. Germline lookup yields CDR1 LNHDA and CDR2 SQIVND (reference sequence). CDR3 sequence reads: CASSYRGWTNEKLFF. CDR3 coding DNA: TGTGCCAGCTCTTACAGGGGTTGGACTAATGAAAAACTGTTTTTT.